What follows are 27 T cell receptor beta chains derived from one specimen sequenced in a study of blood T cell repertoires in COVID-19. Profiled with immunoSEQ multiplex PCR; TCRdb holds only in-frame clones, not every one. This table holds roughly 300,000 clones, nearly 90% found once. Sequenced input: peripheral blood. These receptors all stem from a man aged 18 to 35 with active or convalescent COVID-19.

This clone has just a few counts. This chain uses TRBV5-1 with TRBJ2-5; perhaps TRBD1 as D (6 bases). This CDR3 is 15 amino acids long. Germline CDR1 is SGHRS and CDR2 is YFSETQ. Trimming cost V 0 bases and J 5 bases, with 14 bases left between them. Here the CDR3 DNA reads TGCGCCAGCAGCTTGGGGCAGGGGATGGTCGAGACCCAGTACTTC. It yields the protein CASSLGQGMVETQYF.

V is TRBV28 and J is TRBJ1-2; D unclear. The CDR3 spans 13 residues. Germline loops: CDR1 MDHEN, CDR2 SYDVKM. The V and J ends lost 3 bases and 8 bases respectively, with 13 bases between them. CDR3 protein: CASSFYGYSGYTF. DNA of the CDR3: TGTGCCAGCAGTTTTTACGGGTATTCAGGCTACACCTTC.

The genes are TRBV13 and TRBJ2-7; no reliable D call. Trimming shortened V by 0 bases and J by 10 bases, and 10 bases separated the two germline ends. CDR1 is PRHDT and CDR2 is FYEKMQ in the germline V gene (reference sequence). There are 12 residues in the CDR3. The CDR3 nucleotides read TGTGCCAGCAGCTTAGGACGGGTTACCCAGTACTTC. Translating gives CASSLGRVTQYF.

The chain couples TRBV4-1 to TRBJ2-4, with TRBD2 matching over 12 bases. CDR1 and CDR2 (germline): MGHRA, YSYEKL. The V segment lost 1 base and the J segment 5 bases; nucleotides outside the gene matches: 6. The CDR3 extends over 17 amino acids. CDR3 residues: CASSQGWASGGENIQYF. The CDR3 DNA follows: TGCGCCAGCAGCCAAGGGTGGGCTAGCGGGGGGGAAAACATTCAGTACTTC.

This chain connects TRBV21-1 to TRBJ1-1; TRBD1, the D gene given by the table, was not confirmed from the DNA. TRBV21-1 is noted as a pseudogene. This CDR3 contains 14 residues. Written as DNA, the CDR3 is TGTGCGAAAGGGGCTCCTAGAGGTTATACTGAAGCTTTCTTT. Residues: CAKGAPRGYTEAFF.

This chain joins TRBV6-5 and TRBJ1-2; maybe TRBD1 (6 bases). V lost 5 bases and J lost 4, with 11 bases in between. Germline-derived CDR1 and CDR2 are MNHEY and SVGAGI. The CDR3 is 13 residues long. The CDR3 is CASSRGGSYGYTF. The CDR3 bases are TGTGCCAGCAGTAGGGGGGGGAGCTATGGCTACACCTTC.

The chain joins TRBV4-1 to TRBJ2-3; the D gene is possibly TRBD2 (6 bases). This CDR3 has 15 residues. Between the trimmed V and J ends, which lost 2 bases and 2 bases, there was a span of 11 bases. Germline V gene lookup returns CDR1 MGHRA and CDR2 YSYEKL. The CDR3: CASSQPWGVTDTQYF. The CDR3 region has the DNA TGCGCCAGCAGCCAACCGTGGGGGGTCACAGATACGCAGTATTTT.

This clone was observed once. The chain couples TRBV27 to TRBJ2-7; TRBD1 agrees at 7 bases. Germline loops: CDR1 MNHEY, CDR2 SMNVEV (reference sequence). The CDR3 runs to 16 residues. The V segment lost 3 bases and the J segment 1 base; nucleotides outside the gene matches: 9. CDR3 coding DNA: TGTGCCAGCAGTTTGTCCGGGACAGACTTTTCCTACGAGCAGTACTTC. Translation: CASSLSGTDFSYEQYF.

This rearrangement joins TRBV7-9 to TRBJ1-3; D gene ambiguous. This CDR3 is 16 amino acids long. Trimming removed 5 bases at V and 4 bases at J, with 18 bases between. Germline CDR1 SEHNR, CDR2 FQNEAQ (reference sequence). The CDR3 DNA is TGTGCCAGCAGCGACGATCCGCGGAGTCCGGGAAACACCATATATTTT. Protein product: CASSDDPRSPGNTIYF.

This chain uses TRBV2 with TRBJ2-7, with D possibly matching TRBD1 (6 bases). Between the trimmed V and J ends, which lost 6 bases and 3 bases, there was a span of 18 bases. The CDR3 is 15 amino acids. Germline V gives CDR1 SNHLY, CDR2 FYNNEI. This CDR3 is CASSSRRVGGYEQYF. The DNA of the CDR3 is TGTGCCAGCAGCTCTAGAAGGGTAGGGGGCTACGAGCAGTACTTC.

The chain links TRBV3-1 (or the pseudogene TRBV3-2) to TRBJ2-7; 8 nucleotides agree with TRBD1. The CDR3 runs to 15 residues. The germline V gene encodes CDR1 LGHDT and CDR2 YNNKEL (reference sequence). The ends lost 1 base at V and 6 bases at J; junction bases unmatched: 8. CDR3 nucleotide sequence: TGTGCCAGCAGCCAAGCAGCTGGACAGGGCGCCGAGCAGTACTTC. This gives the protein CASSQAAGQGAEQYF.

Here the CDR3 reads CASSLAGLAGGIQETQYF. The CDR3 coding sequence is TGTGCCAGCAGCTTAGCGGGGCTAGCGGGGGGAATCCAAGAGACCCAGTACTTC. The chain is built from TRBV7-2 and TRBJ2-5; 11 positions agree with TRBD2. Per germline, CDR1 SGHTA and CDR2 FQGNSA. The CDR3 covers 18 residues. Trimming at V came to 0 bases and at J to 1 base, leaving 7 bases not matched to a gene.

This chain uses TRBV9 with TRBJ1-6; D remains unclear. This CDR3 is built from 20 residues. Germline CDR1 reads SGDLS; CDR2 reads YYNGEE. Deletions cut 0 bases from V and 7 bases from J, with 26 bases between. The CDR3 loop is CASSVVWESCRGKTNSPLHF. The CDR3 coding sequence is TGTGCCAGCAGCGTAGTATGGGAATCTTGCCGGGGTAAAACAAATTCACCCCTCCACTTT.

The CDR3 spells CASSPWGLARISYNEQFF. CDR3 DNA sequence: TGTGCCAGTAGCCCCTGGGGACTAGCGAGAATCTCCTACAATGAGCAGTTCTTC. The chain links TRBV19 to TRBJ2-1; 10 nucleotides agree with TRBD2. The junction had 11 bases not matched to a gene; V was cut back by 6 bases and J by 0 bases. The CDR3 contains 18 residues. Germline lookup yields CDR1 LNHDA and CDR2 SQIVND (reference sequence).

The chain links TRBV7-6 to TRBJ2-5; D gene uncertain. CDR1 and CDR2 (germline): SGHVS, FNYEAQ. V lost 5 bases to trimming and J lost 1 base, with 14 bases between them. The CDR3 has 15 residues. The CDR3 is CASSPPPLSQETQYF. In DNA form, the CDR3 reads TGTGCCAGCAGCCCCCCTCCTCTGAGCCAAGAGACCCAGTACTTC.

This chain connects TRBV19 to TRBJ1-5; D possibly corresponds to TRBD1 (6 bases). Germline values: CDR1 LNHDA, CDR2 SQIVND (reference sequence). Between the trimmed V and J ends, which lost 2 bases and 7 bases, there was a span of 12 bases. The CDR3 is made up of 14 amino acids. CDR3 loop: CASSIQQGGQPQHF. DNA for the CDR3: TGTGCCAGTAGTATACAACAGGGCGGCCAGCCCCAGCATTTT.

The gene calls are TRBV25-1 and TRBJ1-5; D is ambiguous. Between the trimmed V and J ends, which lost 1 base and 11 bases, there was a span of 12 bases. Germline V gene sequence: CDR1 MGHDK, CDR2 SYGVNS. The CDR3 extends over 13 amino acids. CDR3 sequence: CASSEWSGWAQHF. CDR3 sequence (DNA): TGTGCCAGCAGTGAATGGTCCGGGTGGGCCCAGCATTTT.

The gene calls are TRBV6-5 and TRBJ2-2; D gene ambiguous. The V end lost 2 bases, the J end lost 7 bases, and 2 bases lay between the germline ends. This CDR3 has 11 residues. From germline, CDR1 is MNHEY and CDR2 SVGAGI. Written as DNA, the CDR3 is TGTGCCAGCAGTTACCGCGGGGAGCTGTTTTTT. Amino acid sequence: CASSYRGELFF.

J is TRBJ1-1 and V is TRBV18, with D uncertain. Germline V CDR1 and CDR2: KGHSH, LQKENI. CDR3 size: 12 residues. V lost 8 bases, J lost 4 bases, and 11 bases lay in between. The chain's CDR3 is CASLRDTTEAFF. The CDR3 DNA reads as TGTGCCAGCCTCAGAGACACCACTGAAGCTTTCTTT.

This clone was observed once. V is TRBV10-1 and J is TRBJ2-1, with TRBD2 as a possible D gene (6 bases). In germline, CDR1 is WNHNN, CDR2 SYGVQD (reference sequence). V was cut by 0 bases and J by 7 bases, with 10 bases left in between. This CDR3 contains 14 residues. This chain's CDR3 is CASSESGTRNEQFF. Here the CDR3 DNA reads TGCGCCAGCAGTGAGTCGGGGACTCGAAATGAGCAGTTCTTC.

This chain joins TRBV4-1 and TRBJ2-1; TRBD1 matches at 11 bases. This CDR3 spans 14 amino acids. The V and J ends lost 7 bases and 4 bases, in that order; junction bases with no gene match: 3. CDR1 and CDR2 from the germline V gene are MGHRA and YSYEKL. This CDR3 is CASMGTGGYNEQFF. For the CDR3, the DNA is TGCGCCAGCATGGGGACAGGGGGATACAATGAGCAGTTCTTC.

The rearrangement joins TRBV2 to TRBJ1-5; TRBD1 agrees at 10 bases. Germline V gene lookup returns CDR1 SNHLY and CDR2 FYNNEI. V lost 6 bases to trimming and J lost 6 bases; unmatched junction nucleotides: 8. This CDR3 spans 15 amino acids. CDR3 protein: CASRPDRGLGQPQHF. The CDR3 nucleotides are TGTGCCAGCAGACCGGACAGGGGGTTAGGTCAGCCCCAGCATTTT. The entire variable domain, with the rest obtained from reference TRBV2 and TRBJ1-5, is as follows: EPEVTQTPSHQVTQMGQEVILRCVPISNHLYFYWYRQILGQKVEFLVSFYNNEISEKSEIFDDQFSVERPDGSNFTLKIRSTKLEDSAMYFCASRPDRGLGQPQHFGDGTRLSIL.

The chain links TRBV3-1 (or the pseudogene TRBV3-2) to TRBJ2-5, with TRBD2 identical over 8 bases. The CDR3 spans 16 residues. V was clipped by 1 base and J by 1 base; unmatched bases: 5. From germline, CDR1 is LGHDT and CDR2 YNNKEL (reference sequence). DNA for the CDR3: TGTGCCAGCAGCCAAGGGGCGGGGGGACTCCAAGAGACCCAGTACTTC. Amino acids: CASSQGAGGLQETQYF.

Only a few counts were recorded for this clone. The CDR3: CASSQSQGPTEAFF. In DNA form, the CDR3 reads TGTGCCAGCAGCCAATCCCAGGGGCCCACTGAAGCTTTCTTT. V usage is TRBV16 and J usage is TRBJ1-1, with D possibly matching TRBD1 (6 bases). V shed 0 bases and J shed 4 bases, with 9 bases lying between them. The germline V gene has CDR1 KGHSY and CDR2 FQNENV. This CDR3 comprises 14 residues.

This chain connects TRBV6-1 to TRBJ2-7; D might be TRBD1 (5 bases). Trimming shortened V by 3 bases and J by 7 bases, and 22 bases separated the two germline ends. The CDR3 loop spans 16 amino acids. Germline V CDR1 and CDR2: MNHNS, SASEGT. The CDR3 is CASSESLRGAEYEQYF. For the CDR3, the DNA is TGTGCCAGCAGTGAGAGCCTAAGGGGCGCGGAGTATGAGCAGTACTTC.

J is TRBJ1-6 and V is TRBV5-5, with 10 bases fitting TRBD1. Trimming removed 4 bases from V and 6 bases from J; junction bases left unmatched: 1. This CDR3 is 14 amino acids long. Germline V gives CDR1 SGHKS, CDR2 YYEKEE (reference sequence). CDR3 DNA sequence: TGTGCCAGCAGCGGGGACAGGGGTAATTCACCCCTCCACTTT. Translating gives CASSGDRGNSPLHF.

This sequence joins TRBV7-8 and TRBJ1-2; possible D gene TRBD1, 5 bases. The germline V and J ends were trimmed by 1 base and 4 bases, with 10 bases remaining between them. This CDR3 contains 14 residues. From germline, CDR1 is SGHVS and CDR2 FQNEAQ. CDR3 sequence (DNA): TGTGCCAGCAGCTTAGGGGGCAGGTTCTATGGCTACACCTTC. It yields the protein CASSLGGRFYGYTF.